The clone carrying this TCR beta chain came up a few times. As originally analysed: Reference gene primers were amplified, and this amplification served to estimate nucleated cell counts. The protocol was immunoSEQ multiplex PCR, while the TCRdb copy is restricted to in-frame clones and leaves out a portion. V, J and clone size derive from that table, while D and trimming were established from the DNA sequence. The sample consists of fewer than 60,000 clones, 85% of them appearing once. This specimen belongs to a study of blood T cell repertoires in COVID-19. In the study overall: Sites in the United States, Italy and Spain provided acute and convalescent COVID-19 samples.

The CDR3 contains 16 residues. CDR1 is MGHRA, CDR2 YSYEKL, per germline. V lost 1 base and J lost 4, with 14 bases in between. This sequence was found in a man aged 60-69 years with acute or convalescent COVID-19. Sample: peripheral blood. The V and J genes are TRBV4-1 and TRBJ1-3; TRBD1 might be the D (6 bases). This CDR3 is CASSQVPTRGGNTIYF. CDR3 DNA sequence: TGCGCCAGCAGCCAAGTCCCTACGAGGGGGGGAAACACCATATATTTT.